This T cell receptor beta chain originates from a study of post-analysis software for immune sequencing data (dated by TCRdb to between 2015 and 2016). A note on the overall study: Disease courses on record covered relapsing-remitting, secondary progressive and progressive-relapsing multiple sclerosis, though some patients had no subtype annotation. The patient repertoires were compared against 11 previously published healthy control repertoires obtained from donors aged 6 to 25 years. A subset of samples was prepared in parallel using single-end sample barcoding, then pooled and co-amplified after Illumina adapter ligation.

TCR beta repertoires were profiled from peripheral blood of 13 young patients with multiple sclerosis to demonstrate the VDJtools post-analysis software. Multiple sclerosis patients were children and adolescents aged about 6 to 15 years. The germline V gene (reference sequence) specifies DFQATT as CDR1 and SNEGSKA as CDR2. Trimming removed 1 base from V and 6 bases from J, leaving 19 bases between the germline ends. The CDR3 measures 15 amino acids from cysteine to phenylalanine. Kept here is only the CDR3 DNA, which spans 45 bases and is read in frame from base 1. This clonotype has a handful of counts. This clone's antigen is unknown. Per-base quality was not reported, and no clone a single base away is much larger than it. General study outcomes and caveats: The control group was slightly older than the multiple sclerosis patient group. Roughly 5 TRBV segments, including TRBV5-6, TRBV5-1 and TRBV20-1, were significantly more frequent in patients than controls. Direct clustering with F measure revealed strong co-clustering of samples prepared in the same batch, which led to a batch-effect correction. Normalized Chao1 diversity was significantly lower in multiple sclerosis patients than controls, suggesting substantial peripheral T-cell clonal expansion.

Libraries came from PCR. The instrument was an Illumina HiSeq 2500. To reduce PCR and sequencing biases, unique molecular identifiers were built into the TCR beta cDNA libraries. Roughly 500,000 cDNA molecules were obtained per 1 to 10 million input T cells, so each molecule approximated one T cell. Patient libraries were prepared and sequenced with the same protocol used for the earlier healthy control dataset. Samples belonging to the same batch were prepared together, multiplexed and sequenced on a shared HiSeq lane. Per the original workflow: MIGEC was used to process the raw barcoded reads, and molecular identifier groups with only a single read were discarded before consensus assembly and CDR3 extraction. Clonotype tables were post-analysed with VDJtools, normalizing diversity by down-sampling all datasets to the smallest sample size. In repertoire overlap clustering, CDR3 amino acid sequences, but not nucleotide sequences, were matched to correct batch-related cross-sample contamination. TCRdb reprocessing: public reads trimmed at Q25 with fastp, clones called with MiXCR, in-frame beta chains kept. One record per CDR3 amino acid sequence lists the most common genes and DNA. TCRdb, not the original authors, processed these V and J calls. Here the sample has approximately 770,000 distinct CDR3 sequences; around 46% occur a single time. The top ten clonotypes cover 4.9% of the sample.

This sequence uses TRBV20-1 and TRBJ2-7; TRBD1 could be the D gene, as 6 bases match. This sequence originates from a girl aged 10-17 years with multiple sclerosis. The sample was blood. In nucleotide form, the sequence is TGCAGTGCTAGAGGGGGTATGGGGGCGCTGAGCGAGCAGTACTTC. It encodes CSARGGMGALSEQYF.